These 27 T cell receptor beta chains were sequenced from one sample in a study of cytomegalovirus exposure and HLA in healthy donors. Assay used: immunoSEQ multiplex PCR; TCRdb lists only in-frame clones, some missing. The sample has approximately 160,000 clones, approximately 87% seen once. The sequenced sample consisted of PBMCs. These receptors originate from a woman aged 25 to 39 in good health and CMV-seronegative.

This sequence joins TRBV6-6 and TRBJ2-3, with 9 bases lining up with TRBD1. The CDR3 totals 13 residues. The V segment lost 9 bases and the J segment 3 bases; nucleotides outside the gene matches: 4. Per germline, CDR1 MNHNY and CDR2 SVGAGI (reference sequence). CDR3 loop: CASGTGSTDTQYF. The DNA of the CDR3 is TGTGCCAGTGGGACAGGGTCAACAGATACGCAGTATTTT.

This rearrangement joins TRBV19 to TRBJ1-2, with TRBD1 matching over 10 bases. The V and J ends lost 6 bases and 5 bases, in that order; junction bases with no gene match: 3. Per the germline V gene, CDR1 is LNHDA and CDR2 is SQIVND (reference sequence). This CDR3 region has 13 residues. The CDR3 DNA reads as TGTGCCAGTAGGGGACAGGGGATTTATGGCTACACCTTC. As protein: CASRGQGIYGYTF. Using reference TRBV19 and TRBJ1-2 for the parts outside the CDR3, the full variable domain is DGGITQSPKYLFRKEGQNVTLSCEQNLNHDAMYWYRQDPGQGLRLIYYSQIVNDFQKGDIAEGYSVSREKKESFPLTVTSAQKNPTAFYLCASRGQGIYGYTFGSGTRLTVV.

The gene calls are TRBV5-4 and TRBJ2-1, with D uncertain. The CDR3 spans 15 residues. Germline values: CDR1 SGHNT, CDR2 YYREEE (reference sequence). Trimming took off 1 base at V and 0 bases at J, with 8 bases between the two ends. The CDR3 sequence is CASSLTRSSYNEQFF. In nucleotides, the CDR3 is TGTGCCAGCAGCTTGACGCGGAGCTCCTACAATGAGCAGTTCTTC.

This clone was seen a single time. The rearrangement uses TRBV19 and TRBJ1-5; D not resolved. V shed 3 bases and J shed 3 bases, with 12 bases lying between them. The V gene's germline CDR1 is LNHDA and CDR2 SQIVND (reference sequence). The CDR3 is 15 amino acids. The CDR3 sequence is CASSITQISNQPQHF. The CDR3 DNA reads TGTGCCAGTAGTATTACTCAGATTTCCAATCAGCCCCAGCATTTT.

The chain employs TRBV4-1 and TRBJ1-3, with unresolved D. The V and J ends lost 6 bases and 0 bases respectively, with 9 bases between them. The germline V gene has CDR1 MGHRA and CDR2 YSYEKL. The CDR3 length is 14 residues. The CDR3 loop reads CASSSPASGNTIYF. The CDR3 DNA follows: TGCGCCAGCAGTTCCCCAGCCTCTGGAAACACCATATATTTT.

This chain connects TRBV6-5 to TRBJ1-6, with 7 bases matching TRBD1. From germline, CDR1 is MNHEY and CDR2 SVGAGI. The CDR3 has 13 residues. Germline trimming cut 7 bases from V and 9 bases from J; bases unmatched to any gene: 6. The CDR3 here is CASTDRVGSPLHF. CDR3 nucleotide sequence: TGTGCCAGCACCGACAGGGTCGGTTCACCCCTCCACTTT.

The V gene is TRBV28, the J gene TRBJ2-1, with TRBD2 matching over 9 bases. CDR1 and CDR2 from the germline V gene are MDHEN and SYDVKM. The CDR3 length is 16 residues. Unmatched junction bases numbered 9, after V lost 2 bases and J lost 7 bases. This CDR3 reads CASSLGPAGGRNEQFF. The CDR3, as DNA: TGTGCCAGCAGTTTAGGGCCAGCGGGAGGTCGGAATGAGCAGTTCTTC.

The J gene is TRBJ1-4, the V gene TRBV5-1, with D possibly being TRBD1 (6 bases). The germline V gene has CDR1 SGHRS and CDR2 YFSETQ. V was clipped by 4 bases and J by 6 bases, with 13 bases between them. This CDR3 is 14 amino acids long. As DNA, the CDR3 is TGCGCCAGCAGCGCGGACAGACTCTATGAAAAACTGTTTTTT. Translation gives CASSADRLYEKLFF.

This clone appeared once. The chain has TRBV7-6 and TRBJ2-7, with 7 bases fitting TRBD2. V lost 11 bases to trimming and J lost 7 bases; unmatched junction nucleotides: 11. The CDR3 consists of 12 residues. Per germline, CDR1 SGHVS and CDR2 FNYEAQ. CDR3 nucleotides: TGTGCCGCGGGGGAAGGGCCGGGAGAGCAGTACTTC. Residues: CAAGEGPGEQYF.

The chain uses TRBV4-2 and TRBJ2-7, with a tentative D call TRBD2 (7 bases). This CDR3 contains 15 residues. Per the germline V gene, CDR1 is LGHNA and CDR2 is YNFKEQ. The V end lost 0 bases, the J end lost 1 base, and 10 bases lay between the germline ends. CDR3 DNA sequence: TGTGCCAGCAGCCAAGAGAGGGGGGGTTCCTACGAGCAGTACTTC. Translating gives CASSQERGGSYEQYF.

The chain links TRBV2 to TRBJ2-3; 11 bases fit TRBD2. After removal of 7 bases from V and 5 bases from J, the junction contained 8 bases not matched to a gene. Germline V gene sequence: CDR1 SNHLY, CDR2 FYNNEI. The CDR3 consists of 15 residues. The chain's CDR3 is CASNSGRAFEDTQYF. The CDR3 nucleotides are TGTGCCAGCAATAGCGGGAGGGCCTTTGAAGATACGCAGTATTTT.

The chain uses TRBV7-9 and TRBJ2-7, with 7 bases fitting TRBD1. This CDR3 region has 16 residues. V trimming: 5 bases; J trimming: 0 bases; junction bases outside the gene matches: 10. The germline V gene encodes CDR1 SEHNR and CDR2 FQNEAQ (reference sequence). For the CDR3, the DNA is TGTGCCAGCAGCCTAGTGGGACAGCTTTACTCCTACGAGCAGTACTTC. Translating it yields CASSLVGQLYSYEQYF.

The rearrangement links TRBV6-5 to TRBJ2-2, with a weak D call TRBD1 (6 bases). The CDR3 sequence is 15 residues long. The V gene lost 6 bases and the J gene lost 6 bases, with 17 bases spanning the gap. CDR1 and CDR2 (germline): MNHEY, SVGAGI. CDR3 nucleotides: TGTGCCAGCAGGACCGAACAGGGTTTCGCCGGGGAGCTGTTTTTT. The encoded protein is CASRTEQGFAGELFF.

This chain joins TRBV6-1 and TRBJ1-2; D unresolved. Germline V gene sequence: CDR1 MNHNS, CDR2 SASEGT. Trimming cost V 7 bases and J 4 bases, with 10 bases left between them. The CDR3 length is 12 residues. The CDR3 DNA reads as TGTGCCAGCACCTTCTTAACCTATGGCTACACCTTC. This codes for CASTFLTYGYTF.

The chain employs TRBV5-6 and TRBJ1-1; D remains ambiguous. The germline V gene has CDR1 SGHDT and CDR2 YYEEEE. The CDR3 length is 15 residues. The V end lost 3 bases, the J end lost 5 bases, and 17 bases lay between the germline ends. CDR3 nucleotides: TGTGCCAGCAGCTCAAATGTGGCGGTTCTGACTGAAGCTTTCTTT. It encodes CASSSNVAVLTEAFF.

J is TRBJ1-3 and V is TRBV9, with 7 bases lining up with TRBD1. CDR3 size: 13 residues. Per germline, CDR1 SGDLS and CDR2 YYNGEE. With 4 bases clipped from V and 4 bases from J, the junction kept 2 bases outside the gene matches. The CDR3, as DNA: TGTGCCAGCAGCACAGGGGCCGGAAACACCATATATTTT. It specifies CASSTGAGNTIYF.

This clone appeared many times. V and J are TRBV27 and TRBJ1-6; 12 bases map to TRBD1. The J segment lost 6 bases and the V segment lost 7 bases, leaving 10 bases of the junction unmatched. This CDR3 region has 17 residues. CDR1 is MNHEY and CDR2 is SMNVEV in the germline V gene (reference sequence). The CDR3 DNA reads as TGTGCCAGCATGAGGGGACAGGGGGCCATGAGTAATTCACCCCTCCACTTT. As protein: CASMRGQGAMSNSPLHF.

The chain employs TRBV2 and TRBJ2-7; D gene uncertain. Germline CDR1 is SNHLY and CDR2 is FYNNEI. CDR3 length: 14 amino acids. V was clipped by 7 bases and J by 4 bases, with 17 bases between them. CDR3 in amino acids: CASKGAGRRYEQYF. The DNA of the CDR3 is TGTGCCAGCAAAGGTGCAGGTAGACGGTACGAGCAGTACTTC.

The chain uses TRBV10-3 and TRBJ2-7; D gene uncertain. V dropped 3 bases and J dropped 2 bases, with 17 bases sitting between them. The CDR3 consists of 16 residues. In germline, CDR1 is ENHRY, CDR2 SYGVKD. The CDR3, as DNA: TGTGCCATCAGTGAATTCCCGGCTTTGGGGACCTACGAGCAGTACTTC. It specifies CAISEFPALGTYEQYF.

This chain uses TRBV5-6 with TRBJ2-2; no definite D call. The V gene's germline CDR1 is SGHDT and CDR2 YYEEEE. The CDR3 is 12 residues long. V lost 2 bases and J lost 7, with 6 bases in between. The CDR3 nucleotides read TGTGCCAGCAGCTTATCGGTCGGGGAGCTGTTTTTT. This codes for CASSLSVGELFF.

The genes are TRBV19 and TRBJ2-1, with D hard to call. The V end was cut by 7 bases, the J end by 7 bases, with 5 bases between. The CDR3 runs to 10 residues. The germline V gene has CDR1 LNHDA and CDR2 SQIVND (reference sequence). The CDR3 bases are TGTGCCAGTACAGGAAATGAGCAGTTCTTC. Translated: CASTGNEQFF.

This rearrangement joins TRBV20-1 to TRBJ2-5; D gene ambiguous. CDR1 DFQATT and CDR2 SNEGSKA come from the germline V gene (reference sequence). This CDR3 is built from 11 residues. The CDR3 sequence is CMVTSGQTQYF. For the CDR3, the DNA is TGCATGGTCACCTCCGGGCAGACCCAGTACTTC.

This clone appeared a single time. The gene calls are TRBV6-6 and TRBJ1-3; D is unresolved. There are 14 residues in the CDR3. Germline V gives CDR1 MNHNY, CDR2 SVGAGI (reference sequence). V was clipped by 5 bases and J by 3 bases, with 11 bases between them. The CDR3 spells CASSQRAVGNTIYF. Written as DNA, the CDR3 is TGTGCCAGCAGTCAACGGGCAGTTGGAAACACCATATATTTT.

The chain uses TRBV5-1 and TRBJ2-5; a weak D match, TRBD2 (6 bases). V lost 3 bases to trimming and J lost 7 bases, with 10 bases between them. The V gene's germline CDR1 is SGHRS and CDR2 YFSETQ. The CDR3 loop spans 12 amino acids. The CDR3 spells CASSSEGPTQYF. DNA for the CDR3: TGCGCCAGCAGCTCGGAGGGGCCGACCCAGTACTTC.

This chain connects TRBV28 to TRBJ2-7; 8 bases match TRBD2. Germline CDR1 reads MDHEN; CDR2 reads SYDVKM. The J segment lost 6 bases and the V segment lost 8 bases, leaving 3 bases of the junction unmatched. The CDR3 length is 11 residues. Here the CDR3 reads CASAGGGEQYF. The CDR3 DNA reads as TGTGCCAGCGCCGGGGGGGGCGAGCAGTACTTC.

V gene TRBV9 combines with J gene TRBJ2-7, with TRBD1 matching over 10 bases. Germline CDR1 is SGDLS and CDR2 is YYNGEE. The CDR3 has 15 residues. With V trimmed by 3 bases and J by 5 bases, 8 bases remained unmatched. Written as DNA, the CDR3 is TGTGCCAGCAGCGCCGGGACAGGGGACCTCGACGAGCAGTACTTC. Its protein product is CASSAGTGDLDEQYF.

The J gene is TRBJ2-2, the V gene TRBV5-1; possibly TRBD2 for D (7 bases). Germline CDR1 SGHRS, CDR2 YFSETQ. The V end lost 0 bases, the J end lost 5 bases, and 11 bases lay between the germline ends. The CDR3 runs to 15 residues. In DNA form, the CDR3 reads TGCGCCAGCAGCTTGGAAGGGGGGGTAACCGGGGAGCTGTTTTTT. It codes for CASSLEGGVTGELFF. Combining the CDR3 with reference TRBV5-1 and TRBJ2-2 gives the whole variable domain KAGVTQTPRYLIKTRGQQVTLSCSPISGHRSVSWYQQTPGQGLQFLFEYFSETQRNKGNFPGRFSGRQFSNSRSEMNVSTLELGDSALYLCASSLEGGVTGELFFGEGSRLTVL.